This T cell receptor beta chain was found in a study of beta chain features in type 1 diabetes. Sequenced material consisted of expressed TCRB transcripts (all of the isolated RNA was reverse transcribed). Some clones are missing from TCRdb's copy, which holds only in-frame ones; the method was immunoSEQ multiplex PCR. The data contain roughly 310,000 clones, 9.5% to 11% of them seen just once; the ten biggest clones take up about 0.015%. The CDR3 consists of 12 residues. Germline CDR1 is GTSNPN and CDR2 is SVGIG (reference sequence). The ends were cut back, 4 bases at V and 3 bases at J, with 9 bases in the middle. This clone turned up a few times.

The sequence was collected from a woman younger than 45 in good health. The sample was naive CD4+ T cells from blood. This chain joins TRBV30 and TRBJ2-5; a possible D gene is TRBD2 (5 bases). The CDR3 nucleotides read TGTGCCTGGAACGCGGGTGAAGAGACCCAGTACTTC. This sequence encodes CAWNAGEETQYF. Supplemented by reference TRBV30 and TRBJ2-5, the full variable domain reads SQTIHQWPATLVQPVGSPLSLECTVEGTSNPNLYWYRQAAGRGLQLLFYSVGIGQISSEVPQNLSASRPQDRQFILSSKKLLLSDSGFYLCAWNAGEETQYFGPGTRLLVL.